Below are 10 T cell receptor beta chains sequenced from a single sample in a study of prognosis after radiotherapy for stage I lung cancer. Two-round multiplex PCR on genomic DNA was the method by which TCR beta CDR3 was amplified. Primers were specific to each TRBV and TRBJ gene in first-round PCR. TCRdb re-derived calls from the multiplex PCR reads in MiXCR, one entry per CDR3 protein. This sample yields 15,000 to 20,000 distinct CDR3 sequences, of which 45% to 55% are seen a single time; about 31% belongs to the top ten. This sample comprised PBMCs, obtained before or after stereotactic body radiation therapy (not recorded which). The receptors were sampled from a donor at least 50 years old with non-small cell lung cancer.

This clonotype was recorded at least ten times. The gene calls are TRBV3-1 and TRBJ2-7; D call uncertain. Germline assignment: CDR1 LGHDT and CDR2 YNNKEL (reference sequence). The V gene lost 0 bases and the J gene lost 6 bases, with 9 bases spanning the gap. The CDR3 runs to 13 residues. CDR3 protein: CASSQDYGSEQYF. The CDR3 DNA is TGTGCCAGCAGCCAAGATTATGGTTCCGAGCAGTACTTC.

In its sample, this clonotype was seen many times. J is TRBJ2-7 and V is TRBV5-8; 10 positions match TRBD1. V lost 5 bases and J lost 2; bases outside the gene matches: 7. From germline, CDR1 is SGHTS and CDR2 YDEGEE. This CDR3 region has 15 residues. CDR3 DNA: TGTGCCAGCAGACTCCGACAGGGGGCCACCTACGAGCAGTACTTC. Translating it yields CASRLRQGATYEQYF.

This clonotype was recorded a few times. This may be a read error: a much more frequent sequence differs by one nucleotide. The rearrangement uses TRBV6-6 and TRBJ2-1, with 7 bases aligning to TRBD2. V trimming: 0 bases; J trimming: 1 base; junction bases outside the gene matches: 12. There are 19 residues in the CDR3. Looked up from germline, CDR1 is MNHNY and CDR2 is SVGAGI (reference sequence). The CDR3 DNA sequence: TGTGCCAGCAGTTACTCGGGCTCGGGAGGCTCCTTTTCCTACAATGAGCAGTTCTTC. The encoded protein is CASSYSGSGGSFSYNEQFF.

This clonotype was seen many times. This chain links TRBV7-3 with TRBJ2-6, with 8 bases identical to TRBD1. Germline V gene lookup returns CDR1 SGHTA and CDR2 FQGTGA. The length of the CDR3 is 17 residues. The trim removed 2 bases at V and 1 base at J, leaving 4 bases unmatched. As DNA, the CDR3 is TGTGCCAGCAGCTTACAGGGGGCGAAGTCTGGGGCCAACGTCCTGACTTTC. It is translated as CASSLQGAKSGANVLTF.

This clonotype showed up many times. The V call is TRBV4-2, the J call TRBJ1-2, with D perhaps matching TRBD1 (6 bases). The V end was cut by 1 base, the J end by 8 bases, with 17 bases between. Germline V gene data show CDR1 as LGHNA and CDR2 as YNFKEQ. The CDR3 runs to 15 residues. The CDR3: CASSQAETGATGYTF. DNA for the CDR3: TGTGCCAGCAGCCAAGCGGAGACGGGGGCGACGGGCTACACCTTC.

This clonotype was counted at least ten times. The chain recombines TRBV18 with TRBJ2-7, with D unresolved. The CDR3 runs 12 residues. V lost 5 bases and J lost 7, with 12 bases in between. Germline V gives CDR1 KGHSH, CDR2 LQKENI. The CDR3 sequence: CASSNPQEEQYF. CDR3 DNA: TGTGCCAGCTCAAACCCCCAGGAGGAGCAGTACTTC.

This clonotype occurred many times. The rearrangement uses TRBV7-9 and TRBJ2-3; D unresolved. V gave up 5 bases and J gave up 2 bases, with 11 bases separating them. This CDR3 is built from 14 residues. Germline V gives CDR1 SEHNR, CDR2 FQNEAQ (reference sequence). This CDR3 reads CASSPGLPTDTQYF. CDR3 coding DNA: TGTGCCAGCAGCCCCGGTCTCCCCACAGATACGCAGTATTTT.

V usage is TRBV6-9 and J usage is TRBJ1-6; 10 bases are a match to TRBD1. The CDR3 spans 20 residues. V was clipped by 3 bases and J by 3 bases; unmatched bases: 14. Per germline, CDR1 MNHGY and CDR2 SVAAGI. CDR3 in amino acids: CASSYHGDLGTGVYNSPLHF. The CDR3, as DNA: TGTGCCAGCAGTTACCACGGGGATTTAGGGACAGGGGTCTATAATTCACCCCTCCACTTT.

By its share, this clonotype is large. This chain uses TRBV28 with TRBJ2-1, with D uncertain. The CDR3 consists of 17 residues. The V gene lost 7 bases and the J gene lost 0 bases, with 19 bases spanning the gap. Germline CDR1 is MDHEN and CDR2 is SYDVKM. The CDR3 bases are TGTGCCAGCACCTTCCAGCACTATGCCTACTCCTACAATGAGCAGTTCTTC. It is translated as CASTFQHYAYSYNEQFF.

This clonotype was seen ten or more times. This rearrangement joins TRBV6-2 or TRBV6-3 to TRBJ2-1; 10 nucleotides match TRBD1. CDR1 MNHEY and CDR2 SVGEGT come from the germline V gene. V lost 4 bases, J lost 10 bases, and 4 bases stayed unmatched. This CDR3 is built from 13 residues. The CDR3 bases are TGTGCCAGCAGTTCCGGGACAGGGGTAGAGCAGTTCTTC. This sequence encodes CASSSGTGVEQFF.